The 22 T cell receptor beta chains in this list originate from one sample, sequenced in a study of shared clonotypes between healthy human individuals. Sequencing used immunoSEQ multiplex PCR; TCRdb keeps in-frame clones, though not all of them. The top ten clones hold about 1.5% of a sample with under 1,100,000 clones, about 75% of them seen once. What was sequenced was memory CD4+ T cells sorted from blood. Subset described: CD45RA-negative fraction. The receptors here all came from a young man in good health.

The genes are TRBV5-4 and TRBJ1-1; TRBD1 aligns across 9 bases. Germline V gene lookup returns CDR1 SGHNT and CDR2 YYREEE (reference sequence). V lost 5 bases, J lost 4 bases, and 9 bases stayed unmatched. There are 15 residues in the CDR3. CDR3 loop: CASRADRGAATEAFF. As DNA, the CDR3 is TGTGCCAGCAGGGCCGACAGGGGGGCGGCCACTGAAGCTTTCTTT.

The chain employs TRBV6-7 and TRBJ2-7, with a possible D match to TRBD1 (6 bases). TRBV6-7 counts as an open reading frame of uncertain function. The V end lost 2 bases, the J end lost 1 base, and 12 bases lay between the germline ends. This CDR3 has 15 residues. CDR3 protein: CASSYTQGQSYEQYF. CDR3 DNA: TGTGCCAGCAGTTACACCCAGGGGCAATCCTACGAGCAGTACTTC.

On this clone itself: In the same sample, other DNA sequences code for this CDR3. The rearrangement links TRBV2 to TRBJ1-5, with 9 bases fitting TRBD1. This CDR3 comprises 13 residues. V dropped 6 bases and J dropped 6; count of bases not matched to a gene: 3. CDR1 and CDR2 (germline): SNHLY, FYNNEI. The CDR3 is CASRGQGGQPQHF. The CDR3 DNA reads as TGTGCCAGCAGGGGACAGGGAGGTCAGCCCCAGCATTTT.

This clone was recorded a few times. This chain's CDR3 is CASSQDPRAGGYTF. In DNA, the CDR3 is TGCGCCAGCAGCCAAGACCCCAGGGCTGGAGGCTACACCTTC. This chain uses TRBV4-3 with TRBJ1-2; perhaps TRBD1 as D (5 bases). In germline, CDR1 is LGHNA, CDR2 YSLEER. The CDR3 runs 14 residues. V was cut by 0 bases and J by 8 bases, with 13 bases left in between.

The rearrangement uses TRBV19 and TRBJ2-7; a weak D match, TRBD1 (7 bases). Looked up from germline, CDR1 is LNHDA and CDR2 is SQIVND (reference sequence). This CDR3 has 13 residues. With 8 bases removed from V and 2 bases from J, the gap between germline ends came to 13 bases. CDR3 sequence (DNA): TGTGCCAGTTCAGGGGGAGGACCCTACGAGCAGTACTTC. As protein: CASSGGGPYEQYF.

This sequence joins TRBV18 and TRBJ2-2; no clear D. V lost 2 bases and J 4 bases, leaving 23 bases between the germline ends. The CDR3 is 19 residues long. The V gene's germline CDR1 is KGHSH and CDR2 LQKENI. This CDR3 is CASSPKDGVYFSITGELFF. CDR3 nucleotide sequence: TGTGCCAGCTCACCAAAAGATGGGGTCTACTTTTCGATCACCGGGGAGCTGTTTTTT.

This clone has just a few counts. V is TRBV6-1 and J is TRBJ2-6; D possibly uses TRBD1 or TRBD2 (5 bases each). The V gene lost 10 bases and the J gene lost 1 base, with 14 bases spanning the gap. The CDR3 is made up of 15 amino acids. Germline loops: CDR1 MNHNS, CDR2 SASEGT. CDR3 sequence: CATSFGGSGANVLTF. The CDR3 region has the DNA TGTGCCACCTCCTTTGGGGGTTCTGGGGCCAACGTCCTGACTTTC.

The chain combines TRBV5-1 with TRBJ2-7, with a weak D call TRBD2 (6 bases). Germline V CDR1 and CDR2: SGHRS, YFSETQ. Trimming cost V 4 bases and J 5 bases, with 19 bases left between them. CDR3 length: 15 amino acids. The CDR3 reads CASSQGPGDKDEQYF. CDR3 sequence (DNA): TGCGCCAGCAGCCAGGGCCCGGGAGATAAGGACGAGCAGTACTTC.

This clone occurred a few times. In the same sample, other DNA sequences code for this CDR3. The rearrangement uses TRBV19 and TRBJ1-1; D might be TRBD1 (6 bases). Germline CDR1 LNHDA, CDR2 SQIVND (reference sequence). V was pared by 5 bases and J by 0 bases, with 10 bases between. CDR3 length: 14 residues. DNA for the CDR3: TGTGCCAGTAGTCGCGGACAGCTGAACACTGAAGCTTTCTTT. Its protein product is CASSRGQLNTEAFF.

This sequence joins TRBV9 and TRBJ1-4; 9 bases map to TRBD1. The CDR3 consists of 15 residues. V shed 3 bases, J shed 2 bases, and the junction held 2 bases outside the gene matches. Germline V lookup: CDR1 SGDLS, CDR2 YYNGEE. In nucleotides, the CDR3 is TGTGCCAGCAGCGGGGGGACAGGGACTAATGAAAAACTGTTTTTT. Encoded protein: CASSGGTGTNEKLFF.

The rearrangement joins TRBV7-2 to TRBJ1-5; 7 bases match TRBD1. CDR1 is SGHTA, CDR2 FQGNSA, per germline. V was clipped by 8 bases and J by 0 bases; unmatched bases: 7. The CDR3 contains 15 residues. Here the CDR3 DNA reads TGTGCCAGCGGCCCAGGGGGTTTTAGCAATCAGCCCCAGCATTTT. Residues: CASGPGGFSNQPQHF. The full variable domain, its missing parts supplied by reference TRBV7-2 and TRBJ1-5, is GAGVSQSPSNKVTEKGKDVELRCDPISGHTALYWYRQSLGQGLEFLIYFQGNSAPDKSGLPSDRFSAERTGGSVSTLTIQRTQQEDSAVYLCASGPGGFSNQPQHFGDGTRLSIL.

The rearrangement links TRBV11-2 to TRBJ2-3, with a possible D match to TRBD2 (5 bases). Germline lookup yields CDR1 SGHAT and CDR2 FQNNGV. This CDR3 comprises 17 residues. The germline V and J ends were trimmed by 6 bases and 5 bases, with 24 bases remaining between them. CDR3 in DNA: TGTGCCAGCAGTCCTGGACTTCTCGGGCCGAGTGGAGATACGCAGTATTTT. Its translation is CASSPGLLGPSGDTQYF.

This clone was counted ten times or more. The rearrangement joins TRBV21-1 to TRBJ1-2. TRBV21-1 is an annotated pseudogene. This CDR3 is built from 14 residues. The CDR3 nucleotides are TGTGCCAGCAGCAGGATAGGAGGACACTATGGCTACACCTTC. It encodes CASSRIGGHYGYTF.

This rearrangement joins TRBV11-3 to TRBJ2-2; D remains ambiguous. Trimming removed 0 bases from V and 4 bases from J, with 6 bases in between. The germline gives CDR1 SGHNT, CDR2 YENEEA. This CDR3 has 14 residues. CDR3 sequence: CASSLDFSTGELFF. The CDR3 DNA reads TGTGCCAGCAGCTTAGACTTTAGCACCGGGGAGCTGTTTTTT.

The chain couples TRBV27 to TRBJ2-3; D perhaps matches TRBD1 (6 bases). Germline CDR1 is MNHEY and CDR2 is SMNVEV (reference sequence). This CDR3 is built from 14 residues. V was shortened by 5 bases and J by 4 bases, with 13 bases between the two germline ends. The CDR3 loop reads CASSVDRIADTQYF. CDR3 in DNA: TGTGCCAGCAGTGTTGACAGGATCGCAGATACGCAGTATTTT.

A remark on this clone: Other DNA sequences within the sample encode an identical CDR3. The rearrangement links TRBV5-1 to TRBJ2-3, with D unresolved. Germline loops: CDR1 SGHRS, CDR2 YFSETQ. There are 13 residues in the CDR3. Trimming removed 0 bases from V and 5 bases from J, with 7 bases in between. CDR3 DNA: TGCGCCAGCAGCTTGGGGTTAGTAGATACGCAGTATTTT. Encoded protein: CASSLGLVDTQYF.

The V gene is TRBV4-3, the J gene TRBJ1-1; D gene unclear. The CDR3 sequence is 16 residues long. V lost 0 bases to trimming and J lost 4 bases, with 15 bases between them. Germline V gene lookup returns CDR1 LGHNA and CDR2 YSLEER. The CDR3 nucleotides read TGCGCCAGCAGCCAAGAGGAAGGCCTTTCGAGCACTGAAGCTTTCTTT. Translated: CASSQEEGLSSTEAFF.

Points on this clone: With only one base between it and a far larger clone, this is likely a read error. The J gene is TRBJ2-1, the V gene TRBV11-2; D unresolved. The CDR3 sequence is 17 residues long. Germline CDR1 and CDR2: SGHAT and FQNNGV. The CDR3 loop reads CASSREPLVFSYNEQLF. The CDR3 DNA follows: TGTGCCAGCAGCCGAGAACCGCTAGTTTTCTCCTACAATGAGCAGCTCTTC.

This chain joins TRBV4-3 and TRBJ2-7; 7 nucleotides agree with TRBD2. The CDR3 is 18 residues long. After removal of 0 bases from V and 3 bases from J, the junction contained 14 bases not matched to a gene. Germline V gives CDR1 LGHNA, CDR2 YSLEER. The CDR3 nucleotides are TGCGCCAGCAGCCAAGAAATCGTAAGGGACTATTTGATCTACGAGCAGTACTTC. It codes for CASSQEIVRDYLIYEQYF.

This clone turned up a few times. The genes are TRBV15 and TRBJ1-5, with D possibly matching TRBD1 (6 bases). This CDR3 has 15 amino acids. CDR1 and CDR2 (germline): LNHNV, YYDKDF (reference sequence). V was pared by 5 bases and J by 0 bases, with 11 bases between. CDR3 DNA: TGTGCCACCAGCCAACAGGGCTTTAGCAATCAGCCCCAGCATTTT. This codes for CATSQQGFSNQPQHF. The variable domain in full, with the rest retrieved from reference TRBV15 and TRBJ1-5, is DAMVIQNPRYQVTQFGKPVTLSCSQTLNHNVMYWYQQKSSQAPKLLFHYYDKDFNNEADTPDNFQSRRPNTSFCFLDIRSPGLGDTAMYLCATSQQGFSNQPQHFGDGTRLSIL.

The chain has TRBV7-2 and TRBJ2-2, with 7 bases fitting TRBD1. Germline V gene data show CDR1 as SGHTA and CDR2 as FQGNSA. This CDR3 has 15 residues. Trimming removed 6 bases from V and 5 bases from J; junction bases left unmatched: 9. This chain's CDR3 is CASSFPPRGTGELFF. The CDR3 nucleotides read TGTGCCAGCAGTTTTCCTCCCAGGGGGACCGGGGAGCTGTTTTTT. Looking up the rest from reference TRBV7-2 and TRBJ2-2 gives the full variable domain: GAGVSQSPSNKVTEKGKDVELRCDPISGHTALYWYRQSLGQGLEFLIYFQGNSAPDKSGLPSDRFSAERTGGSVSTLTIQRTQQEDSAVYLCASSFPPRGTGELFFGEGSRLTVL.

This clone came up once. The chain carries TRBV7-8 and TRBJ1-1; possible D gene TRBD1, 5 bases. Germline CDR1 reads SGHVS; CDR2 reads FQNEAQ. V lost 5 bases and J 3 bases, leaving 13 bases between the germline ends. The CDR3 is made up of 14 amino acids. This CDR3 is CASSPMGGYTEAFF. The CDR3 DNA is TGTGCCAGCAGCCCTATGGGGGGGTACACTGAAGCTTTCTTT.